One and the same sample provided the 2 T cell receptor beta chains below, sequenced in a study of human T cells and chemical hapten exposure. Documented time point: patch test 1, 2 weeks after DPC sensitization. The treatment was: therapeutic diphenylcyclopropenone sensitization with weekly scalp DPC. TCRdb fed the RACE reads into MiXCR, producing one record per CDR3 protein. The sample holds approximately 90,000 distinct CDR3 sequences, roughly 10% seen once. The sample in question was whole blood, obtained in connection with sensitization to the hapten diphenylcyclopropenone (DPC). Receptors were obtained from a man aged 35-49 years with alopecia areata. Some clones in this sample may be carry-over from other donors' samples.

The gene calls are TRBV12-5 and TRBJ2-3; TRBD2 matches 9 bases. The J segment lost 2 bases and the V segment lost 6 bases, leaving 6 bases of the junction unmatched. Germline loops: CDR1 LGHNT, CDR2 FRNRAP. The CDR3 length is 15 residues. This CDR3 reads CASGRRLADTDTQYF. In DNA form, the CDR3 reads TGTGCTAGTGGCCGCCGACTAGCGGACACAGATACGCAGTATTTT.

The gene calls are TRBV7-9 and TRBJ1-4, with a weak D call TRBD1 (6 bases). The CDR3 covers 15 residues. Trimming cost V 5 bases and J 7 bases, with 17 bases left between them. Looked up from germline, CDR1 is SEHNR and CDR2 is FQNEAQ (reference sequence). The CDR3 spells CASSREGVDREKLFF. CDR3 coding DNA: TGTGCCAGCAGCCGGGAGGGGGTGGACCGTGAAAAACTGTTTTTT.